Each of the 2 T cell receptor beta chains below was sequenced from the same sample in a study of OX40 agonist ivuxolimab in advanced cancers. Using immunoSEQ multiplex PCR, the repertoire was profiled, and TCRdb retains in-frame clones only, with some absent. The sample contains approximately 70,000 clones, around 83% of which appear only once. Source: CD4+ or CD8+ T cells sorted from blood, taken in a trial of the OX40 agonist ivuxolimab. Receptors were obtained from an adult with an advanced solid tumor such as melanoma, head and neck, liver or kidney cancer.

This chain uses TRBV7-2 with TRBJ2-4; 11 nucleotides match TRBD2. The CDR3 length is 15 residues. V gave up 3 bases and J gave up 8 bases; unmatched junction bases: 6. The germline V gene has CDR1 SGHTA and CDR2 FQGNSA. The chain's CDR3 is CASSFLLAGVDIQYF. The CDR3 DNA reads as TGTGCCAGCAGCTTCCTACTAGCGGGGGTGGACATTCAGTACTTC.

The chain recombines TRBV5-1 with TRBJ1-4, with 8 nucleotides matching TRBD1. This CDR3 comprises 17 residues. Trimming cost V 0 bases and J 0 bases; bases outside gene matches: 4. CDR1 is SGHRS and CDR2 is YFSETQ in the germline V gene. This CDR3 is CASSLGTGTTTNEKLFF. The DNA of the CDR3 is TGCGCCAGCAGCTTGGGGACAGGGACAACAACTAATGAAAAACTGTTTTTT.